Presented here are 4 T cell receptor beta chains from one specimen sequenced in a study of shared clonotypes between healthy human individuals. Sequencing was performed with immunoSEQ multiplex PCR; in TCRdb, only in-frame clones are kept and a portion is missing. The sample shows more than 200,000 clones, approximately 70% of them seen only once. Sequencing was done on a sample of memory CD4+ T cells sorted from blood. Subset defined: CD45RA-negative fraction. The origin of the receptors is a man aged 25-45 years in good health.

The chain is built from TRBV6-4 and TRBJ1-2; no definite D call. This CDR3 has 14 residues. Germline values: CDR1 MRHNA, CDR2 SNTAGT. V was trimmed by 6 bases and J by 3 bases, leaving 14 bases between them. Here the CDR3 DNA reads TGTGCCAGCAGACCCCTCCCTGGCGACTATGGCTACACCTTC. It encodes CASRPLPGDYGYTF.

This clone was detected a few times. The chain couples TRBV18 to TRBJ1-5, with TRBD1 as a possible D gene (5 bases). The germline CDR1 and CDR2 sequences are KGHSH and LQKENI. V lost 3 bases and J lost 8, with 17 bases in between. There are 15 residues in the CDR3. CDR3 coding DNA: TGTGCCAGCTCACCGTTCAGGGAAGCAATGGAGCCCCAGCATTTT. This codes for CASSPFREAMEPQHF.

This clone was seen a single time. The chain recombines TRBV7-9 with TRBJ2-2; D is undetermined. Germline V gene lookup returns CDR1 SEHNR and CDR2 FQNEAQ (reference sequence). The CDR3 consists of 10 residues. Trimming shortened V by 10 bases and J by 8 bases, and 8 bases separated the two germline ends. Here the CDR3 DNA reads TGTGCCATTACTCCGGGGGAGCTGTTTTTT. It codes for CAITPGELFF.

This clone has just a few counts. This sequence joins TRBV9 and TRBJ2-1; D not resolved. In germline, CDR1 is SGDLS, CDR2 YYNGEE. Trimming stripped 1 base from V and 5 bases from J, with 13 bases between. The CDR3 is 15 residues long. The DNA of the CDR3 is TGTGCCAGCAGCGTAACGCTGGTAACAAACAATGAGCAGTTCTTC. This codes for CASSVTLVTNNEQFF.